Below, 13 T cell receptor beta chains from the same sample are listed, as sequenced in a study of cytomegalovirus exposure and HLA in healthy donors. PCR amplification relied on 60 Vbeta primers (plus 13 Jbeta primers). Using immunoSEQ multiplex PCR, the repertoire was profiled, and TCRdb retains in-frame clones only, with some absent. The sample has 150,000 to 200,000 clones; about 78% are singletons. The sample comprised PBMCs. These receptors were collected from a woman between 50 and 59 years old in good health and CMV-seropositive.

This clone was observed once. This chain connects TRBV29-1 to TRBJ1-2; 8 bases are shared with TRBD1. Trimming cost V 6 bases and J 6 bases; bases outside gene matches: 3. The CDR3 sequence is 11 residues long. CDR1 and CDR2 from the germline V gene are SQVTM and ANQGSEA. The CDR3 spells CSVGTGDGYTF. The CDR3 nucleotides are TGCAGCGTCGGGACAGGAGATGGCTACACCTTC.

This clone has more than one count but fewer than ten. The J gene is TRBJ1-1, the V gene TRBV5-1, with 9 bases that match TRBD1. CDR3 length: 15 amino acids. The germline gives CDR1 SGHRS, CDR2 YFSETQ. The trim removed 3 bases at V and 4 bases at J, leaving 7 bases unmatched. This CDR3 is CASSYTPGQGTEAFF. CDR3 nucleotides: TGCGCCAGCAGCTATACTCCGGGACAGGGCACTGAAGCTTTCTTT.

The rearrangement joins TRBV4-1 to TRBJ1-1, with 10 nucleotides matching TRBD1. The CDR3 is 15 residues long. The germline gives CDR1 MGHRA, CDR2 YSYEKL. After removal of 4 bases from V and 3 bases from J, the junction contained 5 bases not matched to a gene. The CDR3 DNA reads TGCGCCAGCAGCCCCCGACAGGGGGCGGACACTGAAGCTTTCTTT. Encoded protein: CASSPRQGADTEAFF.

V is TRBV5-4 and J is TRBJ2-1; a weak D match, TRBD1 (6 bases). The CDR3 consists of 12 residues. V dropped 4 bases and J dropped 4 bases, with 6 bases sitting between them. Germline V gene sequence: CDR1 SGHNT, CDR2 YYREEE (reference sequence). As DNA, the CDR3 is TGTGCCAGCAGCCAGGGGTACAATGAGCAGTTCTTC. This sequence encodes CASSQGYNEQFF.

This clone has a handful of counts. The V gene is TRBV6-5, the J gene TRBJ1-5; D unresolved. CDR3 length: 14 residues. CDR1 and CDR2 (germline): MNHEY, SVGAGI. V lost 5 bases and J 6 bases, leaving 14 bases between the germline ends. CDR3: CASSDPSRSQPQHF. The CDR3 DNA reads as TGTGCCAGCAGTGATCCTTCCCGGAGTCAGCCCCAGCATTTT.

The chain employs TRBV2 and TRBJ1-2, with 11 positions matching TRBD1. With V trimmed by 6 bases and J by 8 bases, 8 bases remained unmatched. Germline loops: CDR1 SNHLY, CDR2 FYNNEI. The CDR3 consists of 14 residues. CDR3 DNA sequence: TGTGCCAGCAGCAAAGGACAGGGGGCATTGGGCTACACCTTC. Translated, it gives CASSKGQGALGYTF.

The V and J genes are TRBV7-3 and TRBJ2-3, with 8 bases aligning to TRBD1. This CDR3 contains 15 residues. With V trimmed by 3 bases and J by 2 bases, 4 bases remained unmatched. Germline V gives CDR1 SGHTA, CDR2 FQGTGA. The CDR3 spells CASSFAGQDTDTQYF. CDR3 DNA sequence: TGTGCCAGCAGCTTTGCGGGACAGGACACAGATACGCAGTATTTT.

This rearrangement joins TRBV5-5 to TRBJ1-2; tentatively, D is TRBD1 (6 bases). Trimming removed 0 bases from V and 4 bases from J, with 13 bases in between. The CDR3 consists of 15 residues. The germline CDR1 and CDR2 sequences are SGHKS and YYEKEE (reference sequence). In DNA form, the CDR3 reads TGTGCCAGCAGCTTGGGTAGGGACACCCTCTATGGCTACACCTTC. This translates into CASSLGRDTLYGYTF.

The chain joins TRBV14 to TRBJ2-1, with 7 bases aligning to TRBD1. The CDR3 covers 17 residues. Losses at the gene ends were 5 bases for V and 1 base for J; bases not matched to a gene: 11. Germline CDR1 reads SGHDN; CDR2 reads FVKESK. CDR3 protein: CASSRQTGRRSYNEQFF. The CDR3, as DNA: TGTGCCAGCAGCAGGCAGACAGGGAGAAGGTCCTACAATGAGCAGTTCTTC.

In its sample, this clone was seen once. The chain links TRBV11-2 to TRBJ2-1, with D perhaps matching TRBD2 (6 bases). Germline V lookup: CDR1 SGHAT, CDR2 FQNNGV. The CDR3 extends over 17 amino acids. Between the trimmed V and J ends, which lost 5 bases and 4 bases, there was a span of 21 bases. The CDR3 bases are TGTGCCAGCAGCCAGTGGGTGGGGCCCGGGGGTTACAATGAGCAGTTCTTC. This encodes CASSQWVGPGGYNEQFF.

The chain recombines TRBV6-5 with TRBJ2-1; 11 nucleotides line up with TRBD2. Trimming cost V 6 bases and J 5 bases; bases outside gene matches: 0. In germline, CDR1 is MNHEY, CDR2 SVGAGI. The CDR3 totals 13 residues. Here the CDR3 DNA reads TGTGCCAGCAGGACTAGCGGGGACAATGAGCAGTTCTTC. The encoded protein is CASRTSGDNEQFF.

The chain joins TRBV6-5 to TRBJ2-7, with D maybe TRBD1 (5 bases). The CDR3 is 16 residues long. V dropped 4 bases and J dropped 7 bases, with 23 bases sitting between them. The germline CDR1 and CDR2 sequences are MNHEY and SVGAGI. The CDR3 protein is CASSFSIRASETEQYF. CDR3 DNA: TGTGCCAGCAGTTTCTCTATCAGGGCTTCGGAAACTGAGCAGTACTTC.

Concerning this clone: This CDR3 is also generated by other DNA sequences in the sample. The chain is built from TRBV9 and TRBJ2-5, with D maybe TRBD2 (6 bases). Trimming cost V 0 bases and J 2 bases, with 11 bases left between them. The germline V gene encodes CDR1 SGDLS and CDR2 YYNGEE. This CDR3 region has 15 residues. The CDR3 DNA is TGTGCCAGCAGCGTAGCTGGAGGGCTGCAAGAGACCCAGTACTTC. It encodes CASSVAGGLQETQYF.